The clone carrying this T cell receptor (beta chain) has more than one count but fewer than ten. The entry originates in a study of T-cell reconstitution after alpha-beta-depleted transplantation in children. This CDR3 region has 15 residues. V lost 3 bases, J lost 5 bases, and 5 bases stayed unmatched. Germline-derived CDR1 and CDR2 are DFQATT and SNEGSKA (reference sequence). Unique molecular identifiers featured in how the TCRbeta library was prepared. Each CDR3 protein is one row after TCRdb ran MiXCR on the PCR reads. The repertoire holds 440,000 or so distinct CDR3 sequences, with 43% as singletons.

The TCR sequence derives from a girl aged 2 to 10 with aplastic anemia, due to receive a stem cell transplant. Sequencing was performed on PBMCs, taken before TCRalphabeta/CD19-depleted stem cell transplant. The rearrangement uses TRBV20-1 and TRBJ2-3; 13 nucleotides match TRBD2. CDR3 protein: CSASGTSGNEDTQYF. The CDR3 DNA sequence: TGCAGTGCTAGTGGGACTAGCGGGAACGAAGATACGCAGTATTTT.